This entry features one T cell receptor (beta chain) sequence. This specimen belongs to a study of molecular identifiers for immune sequencing clone quantification. V was pared by 3 bases and J by 2 bases, with 10 bases between. The CDR3 consists of 15 residues. From the PCR reads, TCRdb called clonotypes with MiXCR, one entry per CDR3 protein. Altogether about 510,000 distinct CDR3 sequences are present, under 30% being singletons, with the ten largest covering just over 0.75%. This receptor was obtained from a human donor in good health. Some libraries in this study had Jurkat cell RNA spiked in. The chain links TRBV12-3 or TRBV12-4 to TRBJ2-2; D gene unclear. The source material was naive CD8+ T cells from blood, with Jurkat cell RNA spiked in. Subset noted: FACS-sorted CD8+CD4-CCR7+CD45RA+ naive T cells. This CDR3 reads CASSFRLPNTGELFF. In DNA form, the CDR3 reads TGTGCCAGCAGTTTTAGGCTACCCAACACCGGGGAGCTGTTTTTT.